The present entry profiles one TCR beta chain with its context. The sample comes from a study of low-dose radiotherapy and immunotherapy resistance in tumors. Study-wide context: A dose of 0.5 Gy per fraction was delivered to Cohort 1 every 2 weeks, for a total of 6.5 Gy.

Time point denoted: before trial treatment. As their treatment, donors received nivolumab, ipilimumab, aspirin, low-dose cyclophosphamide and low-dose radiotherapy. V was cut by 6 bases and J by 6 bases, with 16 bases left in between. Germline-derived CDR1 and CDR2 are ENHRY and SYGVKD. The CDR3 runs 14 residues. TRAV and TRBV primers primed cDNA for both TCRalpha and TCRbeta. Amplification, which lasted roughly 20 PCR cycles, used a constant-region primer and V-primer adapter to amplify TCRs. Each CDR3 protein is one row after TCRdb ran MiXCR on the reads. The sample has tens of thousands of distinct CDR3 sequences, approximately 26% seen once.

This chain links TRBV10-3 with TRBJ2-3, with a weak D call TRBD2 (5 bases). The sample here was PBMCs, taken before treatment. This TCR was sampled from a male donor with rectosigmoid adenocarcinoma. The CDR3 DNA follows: TGTGCCATCAGCGGCGGCGGCGGAGGTGATACGCAGTATTTT. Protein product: CAISGGGGGDTQYF.